This T cell receptor (beta chain) was documented in a study of control samples from healthy donors and cancer patients. Produced via immunoSEQ multiplex PCR; TCRdb's table is partial and in-frame only. The sample consists of about 140,000 clones, roughly 92% of them appearing once. Germline V gives CDR1 MNHEY, CDR2 SVGAGI. The ends were cut back, 8 bases at V and 4 bases at J, with 15 bases in the middle. This CDR3 is built from 14 residues. The origin of this receptor is a man aged 30 to 45 in good health. The specimen was blood. The chain has TRBV6-5 and TRBJ1-3, with D possibly TRBD1 on 6 matching bases. The chain's CDR3 is CASGARGAGNTIYF. The CDR3 DNA reads TGTGCCAGCGGAGCCAGGGGTGCGGGAAACACCATATATTTT.